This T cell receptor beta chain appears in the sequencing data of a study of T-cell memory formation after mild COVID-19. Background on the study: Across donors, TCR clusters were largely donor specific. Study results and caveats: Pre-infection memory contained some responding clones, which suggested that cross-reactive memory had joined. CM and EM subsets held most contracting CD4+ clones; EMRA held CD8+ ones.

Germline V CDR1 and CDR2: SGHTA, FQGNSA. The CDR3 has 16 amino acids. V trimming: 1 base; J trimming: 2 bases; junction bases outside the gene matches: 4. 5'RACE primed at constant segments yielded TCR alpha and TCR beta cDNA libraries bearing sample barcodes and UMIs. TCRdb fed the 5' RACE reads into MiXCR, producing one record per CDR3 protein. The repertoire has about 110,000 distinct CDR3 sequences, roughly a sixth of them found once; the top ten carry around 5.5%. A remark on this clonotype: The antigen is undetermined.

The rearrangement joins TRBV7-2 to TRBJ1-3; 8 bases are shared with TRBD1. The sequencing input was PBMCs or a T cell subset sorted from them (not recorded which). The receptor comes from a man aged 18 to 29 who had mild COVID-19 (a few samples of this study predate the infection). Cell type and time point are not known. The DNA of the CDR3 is TGTGCCAGCAGCTTAGGAGACAGGGGAGCTGGAAACACCATATATTTT. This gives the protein CASSLGDRGAGNTIYF.